These 6 T cell receptor beta chains originate from one sample sequenced in a study of OX40 agonist ivuxolimab in advanced cancers. The method was immunoSEQ multiplex PCR; TCRdb's version includes in-frame clones alone and lacks a portion of them. The repertoire holds more than 50,000 clones, with 84% as singletons. The material sequenced was CD4+ or CD8+ T cells sorted from blood, taken in a trial of the OX40 agonist ivuxolimab. These receptors came from an adult with an advanced solid tumor such as melanoma, head and neck, liver or kidney cancer.

V usage is TRBV4-2 and J usage is TRBJ1-4; no definite D call. The length of the CDR3 is 16 residues. V was trimmed by 4 bases and J by 0 bases, leaving 12 bases between them. Germline V gives CDR1 LGHNA, CDR2 YNFKEQ. CDR3 coding DNA: TGTGCCAGCAGCCGCGGACCGACTTCAACTAATGAAAAACTGTTTTTT. Residues: CASSRGPTSTNEKLFF.

The chain joins TRBV6-1 to TRBJ2-3; 9 nucleotides align to TRBD2. The CDR3 is 13 amino acids. The V gene end was trimmed by 7 bases and the J gene end by 5 bases; junction bases not matched to a gene: 4. Germline V lookup: CDR1 MNHNS, CDR2 SASEGT. The CDR3 region is CASIISGRDTQYF. DNA for the CDR3: TGTGCCAGCATAATTAGCGGGAGAGATACGCAGTATTTT.

This clone appeared a few times. The chain uses TRBV10-3 and TRBJ1-2; D not certain. The ends were cut back, 0 bases at V and 1 base at J, with 9 bases in the middle. The germline CDR1 and CDR2 sequences are ENHRY and SYGVKD. This CDR3 comprises 15 residues. The CDR3 here is CAISESLLFNYGYTF. The CDR3 DNA follows: TGTGCCATCAGTGAGTCCCTTTTGTTTAACTATGGCTACACCTTC.

The chain is built from TRBV4-1 and TRBJ1-2; D unclear. CDR1 is MGHRA, CDR2 YSYEKL, per germline. CDR3 size: 15 residues. V was shortened by 1 base and J by 3 bases, with 12 bases between the two germline ends. The CDR3 is CASSQAEGRDYGYTF. The CDR3, as DNA: TGCGCCAGCAGCCAAGCGGAAGGGCGCGACTATGGCTACACCTTC.

This clone came up once. The DNA of the CDR3 is TGTGCCAGCAGCGTAAACAGTAACAATGAGCAGTTCTTC. Encoded protein: CASSVNSNNEQFF. V is TRBV9 and J is TRBJ2-1; D is unclear. V was clipped by 1 base and J by 5 bases, with 7 bases between them. CDR3 length: 13 residues. CDR1 and CDR2 (germline): SGDLS, YYNGEE. Full variable domain (missing parts from reference TRBV9 and TRBJ2-1): DSGVTQTPKHLITATGQRVTLRCSPRSGDLSVYWYQQSLDQGLQFLIQYYNGEERAKGNILERFSAQQFPDLHSELNLSSLELGDSALYFCASSVNSNNEQFFGPGTRLTVL.

This chain links TRBV5-4 with TRBJ1-1; a possible D gene is TRBD1 (5 bases). Germline V gives CDR1 SGHNT, CDR2 YYREEE (reference sequence). V lost 2 bases and J lost 4, with 18 bases in between. The length of the CDR3 is 16 residues. This CDR3 is CASSLPGTTSFTEAFF. In DNA, the CDR3 is TGTGCCAGCAGCTTACCCGGGACCACGTCGTTCACTGAAGCTTTCTTT.